The source of this TCR beta chain is a study of PD-1 blockade in classical Hodgkin lymphoma. Study-level results: CD4+ TCR diversity rose significantly by C4D1, and CD8+ TCR diversity did not.

In every patient, relapse followed autologous stem cell transplantation, while exposure to brentuximab vedotin differed. Negative selection with magnets was how CD8+ T cells were isolated from the thawed PBMCs. There are 13 residues in the CDR3. Note on this clone: The antigen is undetermined.

TCRdb keeps only in-frame clones here, not all; method: immunoSEQ multiplex PCR. The repertoire holds a few thousand clones, with 82% as singletons. This receptor was taken from a human donor with classical Hodgkin lymphoma. The specimen was CD8+ T cells from blood, collected at baseline. The V gene is TRBV21-1, the J gene TRBJ1-4; the DNA was not compared with TRBD1, the D call given in the table. TRBV21-1 is recorded as a pseudogene. CDR3 loop: CASSKDNNEKLFF. CDR3 bases: TGTGCCAGCAGCAAAGACAATAATGAAAAACTGTTTTTT.